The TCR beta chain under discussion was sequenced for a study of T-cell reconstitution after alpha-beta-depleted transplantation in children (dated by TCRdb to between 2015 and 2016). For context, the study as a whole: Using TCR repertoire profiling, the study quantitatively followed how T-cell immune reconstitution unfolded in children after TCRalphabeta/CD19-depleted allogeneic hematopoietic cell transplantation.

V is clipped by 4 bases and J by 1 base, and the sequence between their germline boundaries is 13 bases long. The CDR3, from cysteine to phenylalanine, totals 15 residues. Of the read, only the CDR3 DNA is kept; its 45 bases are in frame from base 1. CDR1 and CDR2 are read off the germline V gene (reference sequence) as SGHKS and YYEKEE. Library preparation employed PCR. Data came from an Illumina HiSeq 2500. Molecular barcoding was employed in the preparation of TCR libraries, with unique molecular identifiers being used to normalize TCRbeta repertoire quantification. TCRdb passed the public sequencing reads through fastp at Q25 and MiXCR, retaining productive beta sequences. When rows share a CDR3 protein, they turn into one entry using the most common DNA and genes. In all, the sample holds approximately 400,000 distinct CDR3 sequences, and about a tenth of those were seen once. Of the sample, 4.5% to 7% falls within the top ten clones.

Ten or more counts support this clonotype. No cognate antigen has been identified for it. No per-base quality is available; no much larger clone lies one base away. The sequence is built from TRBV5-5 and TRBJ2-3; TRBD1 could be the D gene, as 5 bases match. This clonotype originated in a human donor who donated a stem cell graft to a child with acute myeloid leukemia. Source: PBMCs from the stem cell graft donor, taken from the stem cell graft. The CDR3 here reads CASSPRVYGTDTQYF. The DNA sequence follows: TGTGCCAGCAGCCCCAGGGTATACGGCACAGATACGCAGTATTTT.